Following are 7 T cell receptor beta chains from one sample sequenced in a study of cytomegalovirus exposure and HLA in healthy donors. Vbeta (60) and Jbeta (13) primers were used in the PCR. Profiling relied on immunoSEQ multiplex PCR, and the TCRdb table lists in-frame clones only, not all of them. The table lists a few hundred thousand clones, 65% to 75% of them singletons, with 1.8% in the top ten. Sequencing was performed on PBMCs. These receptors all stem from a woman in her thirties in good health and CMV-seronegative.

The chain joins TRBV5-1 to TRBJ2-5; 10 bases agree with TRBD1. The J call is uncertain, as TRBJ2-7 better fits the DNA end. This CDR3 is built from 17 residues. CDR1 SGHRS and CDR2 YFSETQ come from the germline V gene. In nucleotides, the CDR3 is TGCGCCAGCAGCTACGACCCGACAGGGGGCGTGTTTTACGAGCAGTACTTC. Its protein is CASSYDPTGGVFYEQYF.

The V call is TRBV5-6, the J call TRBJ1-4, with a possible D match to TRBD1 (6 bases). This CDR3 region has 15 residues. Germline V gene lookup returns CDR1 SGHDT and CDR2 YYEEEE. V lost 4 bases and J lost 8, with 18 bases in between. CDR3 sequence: CASSPQGTVREKLFF. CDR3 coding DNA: TGTGCCAGCAGCCCCCAGGGGACCGTGCGAGAAAAACTGTTTTTT.

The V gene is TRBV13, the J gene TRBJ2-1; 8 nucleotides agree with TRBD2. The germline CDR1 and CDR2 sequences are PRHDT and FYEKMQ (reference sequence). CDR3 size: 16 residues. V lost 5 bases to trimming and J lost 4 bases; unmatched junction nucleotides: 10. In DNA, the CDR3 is TGTGCCAGCAGCCTCACCGGGACTAGTCGTTACAATGAGCAGTTCTTC. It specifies CASSLTGTSRYNEQFF. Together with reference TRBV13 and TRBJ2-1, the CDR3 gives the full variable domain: AAGVIQSPRHLIKEKRETATLKCYPIPRHDTVYWYQQGPGQDPQFLISFYEKMQSDKGSIPDRFSAQQFSDYHSELNMSSLELGDSALYFCASSLTGTSRYNEQFFGPGTRLTVL.

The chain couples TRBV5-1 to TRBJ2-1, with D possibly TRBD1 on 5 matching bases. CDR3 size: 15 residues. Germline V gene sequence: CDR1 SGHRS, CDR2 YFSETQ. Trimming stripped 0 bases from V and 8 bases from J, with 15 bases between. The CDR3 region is CASSLGQGSGDEQFF. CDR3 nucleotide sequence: TGCGCCAGCAGCTTGGGGCAGGGCAGTGGCGATGAGCAGTTCTTC.

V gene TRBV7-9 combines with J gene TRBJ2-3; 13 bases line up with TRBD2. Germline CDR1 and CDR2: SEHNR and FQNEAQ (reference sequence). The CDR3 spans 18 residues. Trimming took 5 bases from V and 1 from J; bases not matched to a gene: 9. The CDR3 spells CASSPGAGTSGGTDTQYF. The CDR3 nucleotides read TGTGCCAGCAGCCCTGGGGCCGGGACTAGCGGGGGCACAGATACGCAGTATTTT.

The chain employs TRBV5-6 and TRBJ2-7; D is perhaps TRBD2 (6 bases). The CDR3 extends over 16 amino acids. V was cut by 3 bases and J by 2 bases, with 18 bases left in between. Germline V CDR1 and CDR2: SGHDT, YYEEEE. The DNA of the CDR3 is TGTGCCAGCAGCTCTGATCCCGGGACTTCAACCTACGAGCAGTACTTC. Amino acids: CASSSDPGTSTYEQYF.

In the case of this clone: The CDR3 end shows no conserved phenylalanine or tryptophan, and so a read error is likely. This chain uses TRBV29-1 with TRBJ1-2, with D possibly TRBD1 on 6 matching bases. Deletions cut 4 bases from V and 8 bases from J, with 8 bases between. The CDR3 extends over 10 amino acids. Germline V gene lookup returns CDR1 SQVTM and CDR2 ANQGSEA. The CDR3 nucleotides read TGCAGCGTTGCAGGGGTCGGCTACACCCTC. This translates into CSVAGVGYTL.